This TCR beta chain was documented in a study of CD8+CD57+ T cells in acquired aplastic anemia. Study-wide background: When averaged, DNA from sorted CD4+ and CD8+ cells came to 2.5 to 3.5 ug. Read counts for CD4+ cells (from healthy donors) averaged about 10 million.

Germline V gene sequence: CDR1 MGHDK, CDR2 SYGVNS. This CDR3 has 13 amino acids. V lost 10 bases and J lost 13; bases outside the gene matches: 11. Concerning this clonotype: Its target is not known.

Findings and caveats of the study: Researchers report that some 31 CD8+ CDR3 sequences appeared in both patients and controls.

Both TCR beta VDJ combination and CDR3 sequence profiling were carried out. Genomic DNA was the template for this profiling. Via MiXCR, TCRdb re-called the reads, giving one row per CDR3 protein. The table includes approximately 99,000 distinct CDR3 sequences, approximately 49% detected once. What was sequenced was sorted CD4+, CD8+, or CD8+CD57+ T cells (not recorded which) from PBMCs. The receptor's source is a human donor in good health, serving as a control. This rearrangement joins TRBV25-1 to TRBJ2-1; TRBD1 matches 12 bases. CDR3 amino acids: CATSGDRGPLQFF. In DNA, the CDR3 is TGTGCCACCTCAGGGGACAGGGGGCCCCTTCAGTTCTTC.